This T cell receptor beta chain was recovered during a study of blood T cell repertoires in COVID-19. At the level of the study: COVID-19 samples, acute and convalescent, were from the United States, Italy and Spain. T cells, B-cell-depleted T cells, or PBMCs supplied cDNA or gDNA.

As handled by the study authors: Estimation of nucleated cell counts relied on the amplification of reference gene primers. Profiling relied on immunoSEQ multiplex PCR, and the TCRdb table lists in-frame clones only, not all of them. D and trimming come from the DNA, and the V and J calls and clone size come from that table. Of approximately 190,000 clones listed, 75% to 90% were seen once; the top ten hold around 6.1%. The CDR3 covers 16 residues. The ends lost 0 bases at V and 5 bases at J; junction bases unmatched: 10. Looked up from germline, CDR1 is MNHEY and CDR2 is SVGAGI. This receptor was identified in a woman aged 40-49 years with acute or convalescent COVID-19. This chain uses TRBV6-5 with TRBJ2-7, with 7 positions matching TRBD2. Specimen: peripheral blood. The CDR3 is CASSYSLDPGLHEQYF. CDR3 nucleotide sequence: TGTGCCAGCAGTTACTCTTTGGATCCGGGACTACACGAGCAGTACTTC.